The clone carrying this TCR beta chain was seen repeatedly, ten times or more. The data belong to a study of spatial heterogeneity in lung cancer. Turning to the study itself: Raw sequencing reads included, on average, more than 9.5 appearances of each unique TCR and UMI combination.

J was trimmed by 4 bases and V by 4 bases; bases with no gene match: 3. The CDR3 is 17 residues long. Specified time point: sample taken at primary tumor resection. There were 70 to 80 donors, all of them untreated patients with early-stage non-small cell lung cancer. No cell sorting; template was whole RNA from tumor, lung tissue or PBMC. Carried by each TCR cDNA molecule was a unique molecular identifier. TCRdb re-analysed the 5' RACE reads in MiXCR, keeping a single row per CDR3 protein. The repertoire holds tens of thousands of distinct CDR3 sequences, with roughly 5.4% as singletons. The chain couples TRBV12-3 or TRBV12-4 to TRBJ2-6; 14 bases map to TRBD2. This receptor was obtained from a female donor with early-stage non-small cell lung cancer. The sample consisted of PBMCs, taken at surgery. The CDR3 region has the DNA TGTGCCAGCAGTTCGGGACTAGCGGGGGACGGGGCCAACGTCCTGACTTTC. Translation: CASSSGLAGDGANVLTF.